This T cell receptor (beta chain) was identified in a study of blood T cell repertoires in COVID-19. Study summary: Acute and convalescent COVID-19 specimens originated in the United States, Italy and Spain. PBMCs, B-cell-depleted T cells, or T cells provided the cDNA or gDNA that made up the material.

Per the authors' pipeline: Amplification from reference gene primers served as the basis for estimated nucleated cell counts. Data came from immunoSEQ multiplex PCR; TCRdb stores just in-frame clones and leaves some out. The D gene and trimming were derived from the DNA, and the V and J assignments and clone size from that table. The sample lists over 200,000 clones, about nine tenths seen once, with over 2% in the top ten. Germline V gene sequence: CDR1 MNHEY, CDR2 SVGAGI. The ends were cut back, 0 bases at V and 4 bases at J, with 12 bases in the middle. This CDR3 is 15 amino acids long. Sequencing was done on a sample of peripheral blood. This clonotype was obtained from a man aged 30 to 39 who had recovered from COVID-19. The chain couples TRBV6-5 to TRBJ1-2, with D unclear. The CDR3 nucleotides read TGTGCCAGCAGTTACTCGTACGAGCAATTCTATGGCTACACCTTC. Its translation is CASSYSYEQFYGYTF.